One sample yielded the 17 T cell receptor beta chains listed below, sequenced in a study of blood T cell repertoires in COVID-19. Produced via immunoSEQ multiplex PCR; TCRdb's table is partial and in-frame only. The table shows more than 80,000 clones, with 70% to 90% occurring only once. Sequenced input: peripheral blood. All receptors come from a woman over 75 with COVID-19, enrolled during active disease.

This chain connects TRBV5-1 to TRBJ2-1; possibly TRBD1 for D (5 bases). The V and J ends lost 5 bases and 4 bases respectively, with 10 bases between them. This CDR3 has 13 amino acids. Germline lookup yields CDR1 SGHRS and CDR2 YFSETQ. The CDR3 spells CASSPQGYNEQFF. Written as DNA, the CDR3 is TGCGCCAGCAGTCCTCAGGGTTACAATGAGCAGTTCTTC.

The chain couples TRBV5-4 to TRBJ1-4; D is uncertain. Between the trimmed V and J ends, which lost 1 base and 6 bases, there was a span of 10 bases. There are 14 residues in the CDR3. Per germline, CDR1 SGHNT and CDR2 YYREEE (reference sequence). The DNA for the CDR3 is TGTGCCAGCAGCTTGAGAGGGATCGATGAAAAACTGTTTTTT. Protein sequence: CASSLRGIDEKLFF.

This CDR3 reads CASSHGLGQLPWDTQYF. DNA of the CDR3: TGTGCCAGCAGCCACGGGTTGGGACAGCTGCCGTGGGATACGCAGTATTTT. The chain employs TRBV2 and TRBJ2-3; 7 bases are a match to TRBD1. The CDR3 spans 17 residues. V was pared by 6 bases and J by 6 bases, with 18 bases of the junction left unmatched. CDR1 and CDR2 (germline): SNHLY, FYNNEI.

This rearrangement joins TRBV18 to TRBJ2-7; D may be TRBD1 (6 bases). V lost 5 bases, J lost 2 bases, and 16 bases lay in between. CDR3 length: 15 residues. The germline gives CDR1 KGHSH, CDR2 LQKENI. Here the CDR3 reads CASSDIRGTPYEQYF. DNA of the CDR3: TGTGCCAGCTCAGACATAAGGGGGACCCCCTACGAGCAGTACTTC.

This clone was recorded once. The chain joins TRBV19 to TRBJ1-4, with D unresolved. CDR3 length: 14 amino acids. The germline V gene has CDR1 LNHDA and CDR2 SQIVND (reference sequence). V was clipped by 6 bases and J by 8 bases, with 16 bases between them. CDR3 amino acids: CASRLRIIGEKLFF. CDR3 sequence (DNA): TGTGCCAGTAGACTAAGAATCATAGGCGAAAAACTGTTTTTT.

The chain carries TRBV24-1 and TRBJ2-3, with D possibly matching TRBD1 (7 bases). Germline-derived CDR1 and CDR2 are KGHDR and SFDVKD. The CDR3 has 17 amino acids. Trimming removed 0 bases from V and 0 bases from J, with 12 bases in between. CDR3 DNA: TGTGCCACCAGTGATTTGCCGCGGGACAGCAGCACAGATACGCAGTATTTT. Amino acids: CATSDLPRDSSTDTQYF.

For the CDR3, the DNA is TGCGCCAGCAGCTTGGGGGTGTCGGCAGGGGAAGAGACCCAGTACTTC. Translating it yields CASSLGVSAGEETQYF. The rearrangement links TRBV5-1 to TRBJ2-5; perhaps TRBD1 as D (6 bases). Per the germline V gene, CDR1 is SGHRS and CDR2 is YFSETQ. Trimming removed 0 bases from V and 3 bases from J, with 15 bases in between. CDR3 length: 16 residues. Filled out from reference TRBV5-1 and TRBJ2-5, the complete variable domain reads KAGVTQTPRYLIKTRGQQVTLSCSPISGHRSVSWYQQTPGQGLQFLFEYFSETQRNKGNFPGRFSGRQFSNSRSEMNVSTLELGDSALYLCASSLGVSAGEETQYFGPGTRLLVL.

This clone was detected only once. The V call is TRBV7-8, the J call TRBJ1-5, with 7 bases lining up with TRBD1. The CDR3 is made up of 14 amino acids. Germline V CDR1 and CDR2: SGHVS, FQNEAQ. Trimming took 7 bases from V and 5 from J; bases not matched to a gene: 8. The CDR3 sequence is CASTGTVVDQPQHF. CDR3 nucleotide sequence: TGTGCCAGCACCGGGACAGTAGTTGATCAGCCCCAGCATTTT.

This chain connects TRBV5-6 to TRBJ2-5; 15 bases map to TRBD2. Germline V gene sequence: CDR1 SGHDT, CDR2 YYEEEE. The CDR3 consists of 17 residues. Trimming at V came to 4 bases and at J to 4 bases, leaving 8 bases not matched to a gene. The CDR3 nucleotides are TGTGCCAGCAGCCCCGGGACTAGCGGGGGGCGGGGAGAGACCCAGTACTTC. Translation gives CASSPGTSGGRGETQYF.

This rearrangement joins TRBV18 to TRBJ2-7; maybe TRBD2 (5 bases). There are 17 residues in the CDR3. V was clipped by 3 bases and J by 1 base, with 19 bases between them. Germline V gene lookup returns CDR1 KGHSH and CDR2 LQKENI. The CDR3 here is CASSPPLGASASYEQYF. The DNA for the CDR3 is TGTGCCAGCTCACCCCCACTAGGCGCTTCCGCTTCCTACGAGCAGTACTTC.

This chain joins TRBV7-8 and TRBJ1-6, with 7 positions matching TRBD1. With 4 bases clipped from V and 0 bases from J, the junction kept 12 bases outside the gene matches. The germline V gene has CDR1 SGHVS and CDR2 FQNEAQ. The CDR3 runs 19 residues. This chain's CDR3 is CASSSQTGWESSYNSPLHF. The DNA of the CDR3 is TGTGCCAGCAGCTCTCAGACAGGGTGGGAGAGCTCCTATAATTCACCCCTCCACTTT.

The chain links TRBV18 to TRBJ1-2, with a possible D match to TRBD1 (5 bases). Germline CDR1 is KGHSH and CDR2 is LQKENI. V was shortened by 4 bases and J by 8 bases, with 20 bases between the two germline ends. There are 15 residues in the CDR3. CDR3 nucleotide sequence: TGTGCCAGCTCACTAAGCAGTGGGGACTATGGAGGCTACACCTTC. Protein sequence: CASSLSSGDYGGYTF.

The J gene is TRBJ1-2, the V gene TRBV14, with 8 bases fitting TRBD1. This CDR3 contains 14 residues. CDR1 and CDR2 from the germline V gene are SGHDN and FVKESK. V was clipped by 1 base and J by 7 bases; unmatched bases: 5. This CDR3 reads CASSQGTGRSGYTF. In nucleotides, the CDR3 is TGTGCCAGCAGCCAAGGGACAGGGCGCTCTGGCTACACCTTC. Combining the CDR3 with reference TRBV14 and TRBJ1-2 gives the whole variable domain EAGVTQFPSHSVIEKGQTVTLRCDPISGHDNLYWYRRVMGKEIKFLLHFVKESKQDESGMPNNRFLAERTGGTYSTLKVQPAELEDSGVYFCASSQGTGRSGYTFGSGTRLTVV.

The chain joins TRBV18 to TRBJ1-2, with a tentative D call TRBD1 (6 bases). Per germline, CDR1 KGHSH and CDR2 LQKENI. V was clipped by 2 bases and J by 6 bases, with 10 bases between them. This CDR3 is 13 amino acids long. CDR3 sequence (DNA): TGTGCCAGCTCACCATTACAGGGAGATGGCTACACCTTC. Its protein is CASSPLQGDGYTF.

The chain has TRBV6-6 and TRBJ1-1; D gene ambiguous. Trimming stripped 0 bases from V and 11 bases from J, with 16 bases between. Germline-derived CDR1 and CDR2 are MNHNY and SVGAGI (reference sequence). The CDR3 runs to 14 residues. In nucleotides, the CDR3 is TGTGCCAGCAGTTACTCGAGTTCGGTTAGCCACGCTTTCTTT. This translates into CASSYSSSVSHAFF.

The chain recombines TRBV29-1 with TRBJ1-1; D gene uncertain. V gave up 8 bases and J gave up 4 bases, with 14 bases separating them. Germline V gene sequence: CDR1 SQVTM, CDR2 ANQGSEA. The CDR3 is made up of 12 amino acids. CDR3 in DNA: TGCAGCCCGAACCGGGAGGGCACTGAAGCTTTCTTT. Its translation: CSPNREGTEAFF.

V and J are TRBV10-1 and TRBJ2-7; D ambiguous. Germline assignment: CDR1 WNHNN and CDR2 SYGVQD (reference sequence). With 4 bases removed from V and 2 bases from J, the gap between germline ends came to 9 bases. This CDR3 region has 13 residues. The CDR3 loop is CASSVDTTYEQYF. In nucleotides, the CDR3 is TGCGCCAGCAGTGTTGACACCACCTACGAGCAGTACTTC.